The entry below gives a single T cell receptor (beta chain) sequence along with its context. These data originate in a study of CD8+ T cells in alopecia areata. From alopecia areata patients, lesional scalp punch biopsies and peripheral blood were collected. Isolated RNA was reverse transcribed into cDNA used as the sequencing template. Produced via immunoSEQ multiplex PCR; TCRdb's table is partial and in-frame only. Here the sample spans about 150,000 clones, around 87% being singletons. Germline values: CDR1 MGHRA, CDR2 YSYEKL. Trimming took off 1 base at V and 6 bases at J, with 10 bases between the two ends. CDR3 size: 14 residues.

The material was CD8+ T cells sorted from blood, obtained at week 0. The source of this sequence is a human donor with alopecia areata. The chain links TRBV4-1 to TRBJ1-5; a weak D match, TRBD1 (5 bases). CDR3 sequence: CASSQAGGTQPQHF. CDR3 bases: TGCGCCAGCAGCCAAGCGGGGGGGACTCAGCCCCAGCATTTT.